These T cell receptor beta chains were read from a single sample in a study of blood T cell repertoires in COVID-19. Clones were read by immunoSEQ multiplex PCR, and TCRdb kept only the in-frame ones, dropping some. There are hundreds of thousands of clones in the sample; 85% to 90% occur only once, and approximately 10% lies in the top ten. Specimen: peripheral blood. The source is a man aged 50 to 59 with COVID-19, enrolled during active disease. CDR3s include the opening cysteine and the closing phenylalanine or tryptophan. The D gene is left open where the match is weak. Clone size, where shown, is once, few, many, or a class for clones that have expanded.

size: .; V: TRBV5-1; J: TRBJ1-2; D: TRBD1; length: 16; CDR3: CASSRQGQVPGYGYTF; DNA: TGCGCCAGCAGCCGACAGGGACAGGTCCCGGGGTATGGCTACACCTTC
size: .; V: TRBV29-1; J: TRBJ2-3; D: .; length: 16; CDR3: CSVEAGTSQGTDTQYF; DNA: TGCAGCGTTGAAGCCGGAACTAGCCAGGGCACAGATACGCAGTATTTT
size: .; V: TRBV7-9; J: TRBJ2-7; D: .; length: 13; CDR3: CASSLVRGYEQYF; DNA: TGTGCCAGCAGCTTAGTCAGGGGTTACGAGCAGTACTTC
size: .; V: TRBV9; J: TRBJ2-1; D: .; length: 15; CDR3: CASSVRDNTYNEQFF; DNA: TGTGCCAGCAGCGTCCGGGACAATACCTACAATGAGCAGTTCTTC
size: once; V: TRBV25-1; J: TRBJ1-2; D: .; length: 12; CDR3: CASSEQFYGYTF; DNA: TGTGCCAGCAGTGAACAGTTTTATGGCTACACCTTC
size: .; V: TRBV5-1; J: TRBJ1-2; D: TRBD1; length: 13; CDR3: CASSSDRGYGYTF; DNA: TGCGCCAGCAGCTCGGACAGGGGGTATGGCTACACCTTC
size: .; V: TRBV7-2; J: TRBJ2-5; D: TRBD1; length: 14; CDR3: CASSQRTGVETQYF; DNA: TGTGCCAGCAGCCAACGGACAGGGGTTGAGACCCAGTACTTC
size: .; V: TRBV2; J: TRBJ2-3; D: .; length: 15; CDR3: CASSETVTEGSTQYF; DNA: TGTGCCAGCAGTGAAACGGTTACAGAAGGAAGTACGCAGTATTTT
size: .; V: TRBV9; J: TRBJ1-5; D: .; length: 15; CDR3: CASSPTPGRDQPQHF; DNA: TGTGCCAGCAGCCCTACACCGGGGAGAGATCAGCCCCAGCATTTT
size: once; V: TRBV6-5; J: TRBJ2-5; D: .; length: 16; CDR3: CASSSHAAGTQETQYF; DNA: TGTGCCAGCAGTTCCCACGCCGCGGGTACACAAGAGACCCAGTACTTC
size: .; V: TRBV20-1; J: TRBJ2-7; D: .; length: 15; CDR3: CSASEGLGSTYEQYF; DNA: TGCAGTGCTAGTGAAGGGCTCGGGAGCACCTACGAGCAGTACTTC
size: .; V: TRBV29-1; J: TRBJ2-5; D: .; length: 13; CDR3: CSLAGPSWETQYF; DNA: TGCAGCCTCGCAGGGCCCTCCTGGGAGACCCAGTACTTC
size: .; V: TRBV6-1; J: TRBJ2-7; D: .; length: 14; CDR3: CASSERDWGGEQYF; DNA: TGTGCCAGCAGTGAAAGGGACTGGGGCGGCGAGCAGTACTTC
size: .; V: TRBV3-1/TRBV3-2; J: TRBJ2-2; D: TRBD1; length: 15; CDR3: CASSTLDRGYGELFF; DNA: TGTGCCAGCAGTACTCTTGACAGGGGTTACGGGGAGCTGTTTTTT
size: .; V: TRBV27; J: TRBJ1-4; D: .; length: 15; CDR3: CASSLGGGPLEKLFF; DNA: TGTGCCAGCAGTTTAGGGGGGGGGCCTCTTGAAAAACTGTTTTTT
size: once; V: TRBV10-3; J: TRBJ1-2; D: TRBD1; length: 16; CDR3: CAIGKGQGGINYGYTF; DNA: TGTGCCATCGGGAAGGGACAGGGGGGAATAAACTATGGCTACACCTTC
size: .; V: TRBV19; J: TRBJ2-1; D: .; length: 14; CDR3: CATTENYRDNEQFF; DNA: TGTGCCACCACAGAAAACTACAGGGACAATGAGCAGTTCTTC
size: .; V: TRBV4-2; J: TRBJ2-2; D: .; length: 15; CDR3: CASSQVWDKVGELFF; DNA: TGTGCCAGCAGCCAAGTTTGGGACAAGGTCGGGGAGCTGTTTTTT
size: .; V: TRBV5-5; J: TRBJ1-5; D: .; length: 15; CDR3: CASSRGGDPNQPQHF; DNA: TGTGCCAGCAGCAGGGGGGGGGACCCCAATCAGCCCCAGCATTTT
size: .; V: TRBV6-5; J: TRBJ2-3; D: TRBD1; length: 12; CDR3: CASSRGLDTQYF; DNA: TGTGCCAGCAGCAGGGGGTTGGATACGCAGTATTTT
size: .; V: TRBV15; J: TRBJ2-3; D: .; length: 13; CDR3: CATSRDPGDTQYF; DNA: TGTGCCACCAGCAGAGACCCGGGAGATACGCAGTATTTT
size: .; V: TRBV6-1; J: TRBJ1-6; D: .; length: 19; CDR3: CASSEAGPKGGSYNSPLHF; DNA: TGTGCCAGCAGTGAAGCGGGTCCGAAAGGAGGCTCCTATAATTCACCCCTCCACTTT
size: .; V: TRBV2; J: TRBJ1-2; D: .; length: 15; CDR3: CASSPHEDNNYGYTF; DNA: TGTGCCAGCAGCCCTCACGAGGATAACAACTATGGCTACACCTTC
size: .; V: TRBV20-1; J: TRBJ2-7; D: TRBD1; length: 13; CDR3: CSASGTGLYEQYF; DNA: TGCAGTGCTAGTGGGACAGGCCTCTACGAGCAGTACTTC
size: .; V: TRBV30; J: TRBJ1-1; D: .; length: 13; CDR3: CAWSRPFGGEAFF; DNA: TGTGCCTGGAGTCGCCCCTTCGGGGGTGAAGCTTTCTTT
size: .; V: TRBV6-4; J: TRBJ2-5; D: .; length: 18; CDR3: CASSDSKPRQLAQETQYF; DNA: TGTGCCAGCAGTGACTCGAAGCCCCGGCAGTTAGCACAAGAGACCCAGTACTTC
size: .; V: TRBV7-8; J: TRBJ2-4; D: TRBD1; length: 16; CDR3: CASSLLPGTAVNIQYF; DNA: TGTGCCAGCAGTTTACTCCCCGGGACAGCGGTAAACATTCAGTACTTC
size: .; V: TRBV9; J: TRBJ1-2; D: TRBD1; length: 16; CDR3: CASSVTGAMGNYGYTF; DNA: TGTGCCAGCAGCGTGACAGGGGCGATGGGTAACTATGGCTACACCTTC
size: .; V: TRBV5-4; J: TRBJ2-2; D: TRBD2; length: 16; CDR3: CASSSGGGDEVGELFF; DNA: TGTGCCAGCAGCTCGGGAGGGGGTGATGAGGTCGGGGAGCTGTTTTTT
size: .; V: TRBV10-1; J: TRBJ2-7; D: .; length: 15; CDR3: CASSLSPGLPYEQYF; DNA: TGCGCCAGCAGTCTAAGTCCGGGACTTCCCTACGAGCAGTACTTC
size: .; V: TRBV6-5; J: TRBJ1-5; D: TRBD1; length: 13; CDR3: CAGGTGDYQPQHF; DNA: TGTGCCGGAGGGACAGGGGACTATCAGCCCCAGCATTTT
size: .; V: TRBV30; J: TRBJ2-2; D: TRBD2; length: 19; CDR3: CAWRTPGLAGGENTGELFF; DNA: TGTGCCTGGAGGACACCGGGACTAGCGGGAGGGGAGAACACCGGGGAGCTGTTTTTT
size: .; V: TRBV29-1; J: TRBJ2-1; D: TRBD2; length: 12; CDR3: CSVVASGDEQFF; DNA: TGCAGCGTTGTGGCTAGCGGAGATGAGCAGTTCTTC
size: once; V: TRBV7-6; J: TRBJ2-2; D: .; length: 15; CDR3: CASSPGGLNTGELFF; DNA: TGTGCCAGCAGCCCCGGGGGACTGAACACCGGGGAGCTGTTTTTT
size: .; V: TRBV29-1; J: TRBJ2-5; D: TRBD1; length: 14; CDR3: CSVLRDRGGETQYF; DNA: TGCAGCGTCCTCCGGGACAGGGGAGGAGAGACCCAGTACTTC
size: .; V: TRBV9; J: TRBJ1-1; D: .; length: 16; CDR3: CASSVGVEALITEAFF; DNA: TGTGCCAGCAGCGTAGGGGTCGAGGCCCTGATAACTGAAGCTTTCTTT
size: .; V: TRBV7-6; J: TRBJ1-1; D: .; length: 16; CDR3: CASSPTARQTNTEAFF; DNA: TGTGCCAGCAGCCCAACCGCGCGACAGACGAACACTGAAGCTTTCTTT
size: .; V: TRBV7-9; J: TRBJ2-3; D: .; length: 13; CDR3: CASSPRGPDTQYF; DNA: TGTGCCAGCAGCCCCAGAGGCCCAGATACGCAGTATTTT
size: .; V: TRBV28; J: TRBJ2-7; D: .; length: 15; CDR3: CASSLLRLGNYEQYF; DNA: TGTGCCAGCAGCCTCCTTCGGCTAGGTAACTACGAGCAGTACTTC
size: .; V: TRBV10-3; J: TRBJ2-5; D: .; length: 13; CDR3: CAISKDRIETQYF; DNA: TGTGCCATCAGTAAAGACAGGATTGAGACCCAGTACTTC
size: .; V: TRBV10-2; J: TRBJ2-5; D: TRBD2; length: 16; CDR3: CASSVILGLGEETQYF; DNA: TGCGCCAGCAGTGTCATCCTAGGACTAGGGGAAGAGACCCAGTACTTC
size: .; V: TRBV15; J: TRBJ2-7; D: .; length: 14; CDR3: CATSREGSVNEQYF; DNA: TGTGCCACCAGCAGAGAAGGGAGCGTCAACGAGCAGTACTTC
size: once; V: TRBV6-5; J: TRBJ1-1; D: TRBD1; length: 13; CDR3: CASRSPGGAEAFF; DNA: TGTGCCAGCAGATCACCAGGGGGCGCTGAAGCTTTCTTT
size: .; V: TRBV29-1; J: TRBJ2-7; D: TRBD1; length: 13; CDR3: CSVGQGSGYEQYF; DNA: TGCAGCGTTGGACAGGGCTCGGGGTACGAGCAGTACTTC
size: .; V: TRBV5-6; J: TRBJ1-6; D: .; length: 14; CDR3: CASSHGSEDSPLHF; DNA: TGTGCCAGCAGCCACGGCTCGGAGGATTCACCCCTCCACTTT
size: .; V: TRBV11-2; J: TRBJ2-5; D: .; length: 13; CDR3: CASSLDSLETQYF; DNA: TGTGCCAGCAGCTTAGACAGTTTGGAGACCCAGTACTTC